The source of this T cell receptor (beta chain) is a study of blood T cell repertoires in COVID-19. CDR1 is LGHDT, CDR2 YNNKEL, per germline (reference sequence). V was cut by 4 bases and J by 0 bases, with 10 bases left in between. The CDR3 is 14 amino acids. Method: immunoSEQ multiplex PCR; TCRdb's copy keeps in-frame clones and lacks some. The sample lists 360,000 or so clones; around 83% were seen once. Sequencing was carried out using PBMCs or T cells enriched from blood (not recorded which). The chain uses TRBV3-1 (or the pseudogene TRBV3-2) and TRBJ2-7, with D possibly TRBD1 on 5 matching bases. The TCR sequence derives from a woman between 45 and 65 years old who had recovered from COVID-19. The CDR3 DNA is TGTGCCAGCAGCCTGCGACAGTTCTCCTACGAGCAGTACTTC. Encoded protein: CASSLRQFSYEQYF.